The 31 T cell receptor beta chains listed next were all sequenced from one sample in a study of CD8+ T cells in alopecia areata. Described treatment: oral pan-JAK inhibitor, 5-10 mg twice daily. Extraction and reverse transcription of RNA yielded cDNA as the sequencing template. Sequencing was performed with immunoSEQ multiplex PCR; in TCRdb, only in-frame clones are kept and a portion is missing. The data hold around 100,000 clones, with roughly 40% observed a single time. Source: CD8+ T cells sorted from blood, taken at week 24, from a patient treated with tofacitinib. Receptor source: a human donor with alopecia areata.

V gene TRBV27 combines with J gene TRBJ2-3; D unclear. CDR1 and CDR2 from the germline V gene are MNHEY and SMNVEV (reference sequence). The V gene lost 5 bases and the J gene lost 2 bases, with 17 bases spanning the gap. The CDR3 consists of 16 residues. The CDR3 is CASSEGPTWVTDTQYF. Here the CDR3 DNA reads TGTGCCAGCAGTGAAGGACCGACGTGGGTCACAGATACGCAGTATTTT.

This chain joins TRBV29-1 and TRBJ2-1; possibly TRBD2 for D (5 bases). The CDR3 sequence is 16 residues long. The V end was cut by 3 bases, the J end by 0 bases, with 15 bases between. Germline lookup yields CDR1 SQVTM and CDR2 ANQGSEA. The CDR3, as DNA: TGCAGCGTTGACGATCCGGGGAAGATCTCCTACAATGAGCAGTTCTTC. It translates to CSVDDPGKISYNEQFF.

In its sample, this clone is medium-sized. V is TRBV6-1 and J is TRBJ2-3; 9 nucleotides line up with TRBD2. The CDR3 is made up of 15 amino acids. The V and J ends lost 2 bases and 1 base, in that order; junction bases with no gene match: 1. Germline V gene data show CDR1 as MNHNS and CDR2 as SASEGT. CDR3: CASSEIAGGTDTQYF. The CDR3 nucleotides are TGTGCCAGCAGTGAAATAGCGGGGGGCACAGATACGCAGTATTTT.

This clone was seen only a few times. The chain's CDR3 is CAGEKDNTGELFF. The CDR3 coding sequence is TGTGCCGGAGAGAAGGACAACACCGGGGAGCTGTTTTTT. The V and J genes are TRBV9 and TRBJ2-2; D is unresolved. The V gene lost 10 bases and the J gene lost 2 bases, with 12 bases spanning the gap. CDR1 is SGDLS and CDR2 is YYNGEE in the germline V gene. This CDR3 has 13 amino acids. Variable domain in full (rest from reference TRBV9 and TRBJ2-2): DSGVTQTPKHLITATGQRVTLRCSPRSGDLSVYWYQQSLDQGLQFLIQYYNGEERAKGNILERFSAQQFPDLHSELNLSSLELGDSALYFCAGEKDNTGELFFGEGSRLTVL.

This clone was picked up a small number of times. The gene calls are TRBV28 and TRBJ1-5; tentatively, D is TRBD1 (5 bases). The V end lost 5 bases, the J end lost 0 bases, and 17 bases lay between the germline ends. CDR1 is MDHEN, CDR2 SYDVKM, per germline. This CDR3 contains 17 residues. CDR3 in amino acids: CASSILLPGDSNQPQHF. The CDR3 coding sequence is TGTGCCAGCAGTATCCTTCTCCCGGGGGATAGCAATCAGCCCCAGCATTTT.

This clone was seen a handful of times. The V gene is TRBV7-8, the J gene TRBJ2-5; tentatively, D is TRBD2 (6 bases). V dropped 1 base and J dropped 4 bases, with 13 bases sitting between them. Germline-derived CDR1 and CDR2 are SGHVS and FQNEAQ. This CDR3 is built from 15 residues. The DNA for the CDR3 is TGTGCCAGCAGCTTAGTGGAGGGAGTGGGAGAGACCCAGTACTTC. This gives the protein CASSLVEGVGETQYF. The full variable domain, rest sourced from reference TRBV7-8 and TRBJ2-5, is GAGVSQSPRYKVAKRGQDVALRCDPISGHVSLFWYQQALGQGPEFLTYFQNEAQLDKSGLPSDRFFAERPEGSVSTLKIQRTQQEDSAVYLCASSLVEGVGETQYFGPGTRLLVL.

This chain uses TRBV4-1 with TRBJ1-2, with 7 positions matching TRBD1. The CDR3 totals 14 residues. CDR1 is MGHRA, CDR2 YSYEKL, per germline. The V and J ends lost 5 bases and 4 bases, in that order; junction bases with no gene match: 7. CDR3: CASSSVGGSYGYTF. The DNA of the CDR3 is TGCGCCAGCAGCTCCGTAGGGGGCAGCTATGGCTACACCTTC.

The V call is TRBV29-1, the J call TRBJ1-2; TRBD1 is a possible D gene (5 bases). This CDR3 is built from 13 residues. Deletions cut 2 bases from V and 8 bases from J, with 15 bases between. Germline values: CDR1 SQVTM, CDR2 ANQGSEA. The CDR3 DNA reads TGCAGCGTTGAATCCGGGGCTGGGGGAGGCTACACCTTC. Translated, it gives CSVESGAGGGYTF.

There are a few counts of this clone. The chain couples TRBV4-3 to TRBJ2-1; 8 bases agree with TRBD2. Germline lookup yields CDR1 LGHNA and CDR2 YSLEER. This CDR3 contains 16 residues. J was trimmed by 5 bases and V by 0 bases; bases with no gene match: 6. The CDR3 is CASSQETGGPNNEQFF. DNA for the CDR3: TGCGCCAGCAGCCAAGAGACGGGAGGGCCAAACAATGAGCAGTTCTTC.

The chain has TRBV30 and TRBJ2-5, with 8 bases that match TRBD2. Trimming at V came to 5 bases and at J to 5 bases, leaving 16 bases not matched to a gene. Germline V gene data show CDR1 as GTSNPN and CDR2 as SVGIG (reference sequence). The CDR3 covers 16 residues. CDR3 nucleotides: TGTGCCTGGCCCCCCGGGGGCGAGCGGGAGTGGGAGACCCAGTACTTC. Residues: CAWPPGGEREWETQYF.

The chain is built from TRBV29-1 and TRBJ2-1; tentative D call: TRBD2 (5 bases). This CDR3 is built from 13 residues. Germline lookup yields CDR1 SQVTM and CDR2 ANQGSEA. Trimming took 8 bases from V and 1 from J, leaving 12 bases between them. CDR3 region: CSFDYTSYNEQFF. The DNA for the CDR3 is TGCAGCTTCGACTATACGTCCTACAATGAGCAGTTCTTC.

The chain couples TRBV7-9 to TRBJ2-5; 12 bases are a match to TRBD1. Looked up from germline, CDR1 is SEHNR and CDR2 is FQNEAQ (reference sequence). The V gene end was trimmed by 5 bases and the J gene end by 12 bases; junction bases not matched to a gene: 13. The CDR3 has 15 residues. CDR3: CASSTPGTGGSPEYF. The CDR3 region has the DNA TGTGCCAGCAGCACACCCGGGACAGGGGGCTCCCCCGAGTACTTC.

The J gene is TRBJ1-1, the V gene TRBV6-5; D perhaps matches TRBD1 (5 bases). The CDR3 runs 14 residues. Per germline, CDR1 MNHEY and CDR2 SVGAGI. The V and J ends lost 8 bases and 8 bases respectively, with 21 bases between them. The CDR3 DNA is TGTGCCAGCGGTAAAAAAAGGGACTCCCGAGAAGCTTTCTTT. Translated: CASGKKRDSREAFF.

This chain joins TRBV7-9 and TRBJ2-7; D is unresolved. This CDR3 is built from 13 residues. V lost 0 bases to trimming and J lost 5 bases, with 8 bases between them. The V gene's germline CDR1 is SEHNR and CDR2 FQNEAQ (reference sequence). The CDR3 nucleotides read TGTGCCAGCAGCTTAGCTGGTATGAACGAGCAGTACTTC. It codes for CASSLAGMNEQYF.

This chain joins TRBV4-3 and TRBJ1-2; weak D call: TRBD1 (5 bases). Germline CDR1 and CDR2: LGHNA and YSLEER. CDR3 length equals 13 residues. The V end lost 4 bases, the J end lost 2 bases, and 8 bases lay between the germline ends. As DNA, the CDR3 is TGCGCCAGCAGCCCGGGACGGAACTATGGCTACACCTTC. This encodes CASSPGRNYGYTF.

The chain has TRBV29-1 and TRBJ2-1; 8 bases match TRBD1. The CDR3 has 16 amino acids. With 3 bases clipped from V and 7 bases from J, the junction kept 14 bases outside the gene matches. Germline values: CDR1 SQVTM, CDR2 ANQGSEA. CDR3 amino acids: CSVDRDRLTARNEQFF. The CDR3 nucleotides are TGCAGCGTTGACCGGGACAGGCTCACCGCCCGGAATGAGCAGTTCTTC.

This clone has just a few counts. V gene TRBV6-4 combines with J gene TRBJ1-1; D is uncertain. V lost 2 bases and J 0 bases, leaving 4 bases between the germline ends. The CDR3 spans 13 residues. Germline assignment: CDR1 MRHNA and CDR2 SNTAGT. The CDR3 DNA is TGTGCCAGCAGTGACAGGATGAACACTGAAGCTTTCTTT. Translation gives CASSDRMNTEAFF.

The chain has TRBV9 and TRBJ2-1; D is ambiguous. Trimming pared 0 bases from V and 8 bases from J, leaving 9 bases between. Per germline, CDR1 SGDLS and CDR2 YYNGEE. The CDR3 contains 13 residues. The CDR3 loop reads CASSVGYGDEQFF. CDR3 DNA sequence: TGTGCCAGCAGCGTAGGGTACGGCGATGAGCAGTTCTTC.

This clone was detected a few times. The chain employs TRBV13 and TRBJ2-1; 7 bases line up with TRBD2. This CDR3 has 15 amino acids. Trimming cost V 5 bases and J 0 bases; bases outside gene matches: 4. Germline assignment: CDR1 PRHDT and CDR2 FYEKMQ (reference sequence). Here the CDR3 DNA reads TGTGCCAGCAGCCCAGCGGGGAGCTCCTACAATGAGCAGTTCTTC. Amino acids: CASSPAGSSYNEQFF. Full variable domain (outside the CDR3, taken from reference TRBV13 and TRBJ2-1): AAGVIQSPRHLIKEKRETATLKCYPIPRHDTVYWYQQGPGQDPQFLISFYEKMQSDKGSIPDRFSAQQFSDYHSELNMSSLELGDSALYFCASSPAGSSYNEQFFGPGTRLTVL.

The chain joins TRBV9 to TRBJ2-3, with 8 nucleotides matching TRBD2. This CDR3 has 16 amino acids. Per germline, CDR1 SGDLS and CDR2 YYNGEE. V lost 4 bases, J lost 6 bases, and 13 bases stayed unmatched. DNA of the CDR3: TGTGCCAGCAGCTCAGGGACGGGAGGGGTTGAGGATACGCAGTATTTT. Its protein product is CASSSGTGGVEDTQYF.

The chain joins TRBV15 to TRBJ2-5; perhaps TRBD1 as D (6 bases). V shed 6 bases and J shed 4 bases, with 12 bases lying between them. Germline V gene data show CDR1 as LNHNV and CDR2 as YYDKDF (reference sequence). This CDR3 has 13 residues. CDR3 sequence (DNA): TGTGCCACCAGGGAGATAGGGGGAGAGACCCAGTACTTC. Its translation is CATREIGGETQYF. Variable domain in full (rest from reference TRBV15 and TRBJ2-5): DAMVIQNPRYQVTQFGKPVTLSCSQTLNHNVMYWYQQKSSQAPKLLFHYYDKDFNNEADTPDNFQSRRPNTSFCFLDIRSPGLGDTAMYLCATREIGGETQYFGPGTRLLVL.

About this clone: A junction end diverges from the germline sequence, so it may reflect a read error. The rearrangement joins TRBV7-9 to TRBJ1-5; D is unclear. This CDR3 is built from 12 residues. CDR1 is SEHNR and CDR2 is FQNEAQ in the germline V gene (reference sequence). The CDR3 bases are TGTGCAAGCAGCCGTAGCAATCAGCCCCAGCATTTT. It yields the protein CASSRSNQPQHF.

The chain carries TRBV29-1 and TRBJ2-4, with D maybe TRBD2 (6 bases). Trimming shortened V by 7 bases and J by 6 bases, and 16 bases separated the two germline ends. From germline, CDR1 is SQVTM and CDR2 ANQGSEA. The CDR3 is made up of 13 amino acids. CDR3 sequence reads: CSASAGRLNIQYF. The DNA for the CDR3 is TGCAGCGCTTCGGCCGGGAGACTAAACATTCAGTACTTC.

V is TRBV14 and J is TRBJ2-7; D is undetermined. This CDR3 has 14 residues. CDR1 is SGHDN, CDR2 FVKESK, per germline. V gave up 0 bases and J gave up 6 bases, with 12 bases separating them. The CDR3 sequence: CASSQDKYPREQYF. In nucleotides, the CDR3 is TGTGCCAGCAGCCAAGATAAATACCCTCGCGAGCAGTACTTC.

This chain uses TRBV10-3 with TRBJ2-2; the D gene is possibly TRBD1 (5 bases). This CDR3 region has 14 residues. Trimming pared 3 bases from V and 0 bases from J, leaving 5 bases between. CDR1 ENHRY and CDR2 SYGVKD come from the germline V gene. The CDR3 sequence is CAISDRANTGELFF. The DNA for the CDR3 is TGTGCCATCAGTGACAGGGCGAACACCGGGGAGCTGTTTTTT.

This chain connects TRBV9 to TRBJ2-4; TRBD2 is a possible D gene (6 bases). V shed 0 bases and J shed 9 bases, with 13 bases lying between them. Germline CDR1 SGDLS, CDR2 YYNGEE. The CDR3 has 14 residues. This CDR3 is CASSVDDGGGIQYF. As DNA, the CDR3 is TGTGCCAGCAGCGTAGACGACGGGGGAGGCATTCAGTACTTC.

The chain has TRBV7-6 and TRBJ2-7, with 8 bases that match TRBD2. Looked up from germline, CDR1 is SGHVS and CDR2 is FNYEAQ. The V segment lost 8 bases and the J segment 2 bases; nucleotides outside the gene matches: 8. The CDR3 contains 14 residues. The CDR3 loop reads CASQLAAQTYEQYF. CDR3 in DNA: TGTGCCAGCCAACTAGCGGCGCAGACCTACGAGCAGTACTTC.

This clone came up a few times. V and J are TRBV4-1 and TRBJ2-7, with 8 bases lining up with TRBD2. With 0 bases clipped from V and 3 bases from J, the junction kept 7 bases outside the gene matches. Germline assignment: CDR1 MGHRA and CDR2 YSYEKL. CDR3 size: 16 residues. The CDR3 nucleotides are TGCGCCAGCAGCCAAGACCGGGCGGGAGGATACTACGAGCAGTACTTC. Its translation: CASSQDRAGGYYEQYF.

J is TRBJ2-3 and V is TRBV6-5; D might be TRBD1 (5 bases). CDR3 size: 12 residues. V gave up 2 bases and J gave up 8 bases, with 8 bases separating them. CDR1 is MNHEY and CDR2 is SVGAGI in the germline V gene. The CDR3, as DNA: TGTGCCAGCAGTTACCAGGGCGGTACGCAGTATTTT. Translating it yields CASSYQGGTQYF.

The table lists this clone with a few counts. The CDR3 nucleotides read TGTGCCAGCAGCTTAGGCGATTTGGGGGAGCTGTTTTTT. Translation: CASSLGDLGELFF. This chain joins TRBV11-2 and TRBJ2-2; D unclear. V was shortened by 1 base and J by 8 bases, with 8 bases between the two germline ends. The CDR3 length is 13 residues. Germline V gene sequence: CDR1 SGHAT, CDR2 FQNNGV. Supplemented by reference TRBV11-2 and TRBJ2-2, the full variable domain reads EAGVAQSPRYKIIEKRQSVAFWCNPISGHATLYWYQQILGQGPKLLIQFQNNGVVDDSQLPKDRFSAERLKGVDSTLKIQPAKLEDSAVYLCASSLGDLGELFFGEGSRLTVL.

The sample holds a few counts of this clone. The V call is TRBV7-9, the J call TRBJ2-7; TRBD1 agrees at 10 bases. Germline V gene sequence: CDR1 SEHNR, CDR2 FQNEAQ (reference sequence). The CDR3 has 14 residues. V lost 4 bases, J lost 5 bases, and 5 bases stayed unmatched. This CDR3 reads CASSSRDRGNEQYF. CDR3 in DNA: TGTGCCAGCAGCTCTCGGGACAGGGGAAACGAGCAGTACTTC.